The clone carrying this T cell receptor beta chain has a count of ten or more. Its target is not known. This entry is derived from a study of spatial heterogeneity in lung cancer. Study summary: Samples were obtained from some 70 donors, all untreated early-stage non-small cell lung cancer patients. Alpha-chain sequences were consistently detected less often than beta-chain sequences.

Study-wide results and limits: Resection blood, more than follow-up blood, showed ubiquitous expanded tumor TCRs.

V lost 5 bases to trimming and J lost 6 bases, with 13 bases between them. The CDR3 length is 12 residues. Germline loops: CDR1 DFQATT, CDR2 SNEGSKA (reference sequence). Every TCR cDNA molecule bore its own unique molecular identifier. Via MiXCR, TCRdb re-called the 5' RACE reads, giving one row per CDR3 protein. This sample carries around 120,000 distinct CDR3 sequences, 12% of them seen once, and the ten largest clones take 16%. The time point was: blood at routine non-recurrence follow-up after resection. Tumor, nontumor lung or frozen PBMC supplied whole RNA, sequenced without sorting. The sequence was obtained from a male donor with early-stage non-small cell lung cancer. Sequences were derived from PBMCs, sampled at follow-up. This sequence joins TRBV20-1 and TRBJ1-1; no clear D. The DNA for the CDR3 is TGCAGTGCTGCCCAGGACGGTTCTGAAGCTTTCTTT. This gives the protein CSAAQDGSEAFF.